This T cell receptor (beta chain) was observed in a study of Ad26.COV2.S vaccination and SARS-CoV-2 variants. Study observations and caveats: Total T cell responses were possibly underestimated by TCR breadth and depth analyses. Recipients given vaccine exceeded placebo recipients in spike-specific TCR breadth.

The method was immunoSEQ multiplex PCR; TCRdb's version includes in-frame clones alone and lacks a portion of them. The sample contains about 350,000 clones, about 90% of which appear only once. The germline V and J ends were trimmed by 11 bases and 0 bases, with 22 bases remaining between them. This CDR3 region has 17 residues. CDR1 is WNHNN, CDR2 SYGVQD, per germline (reference sequence). With respect to this clone: Its antigen is unknown.

The V and J genes are TRBV10-1 and TRBJ1-4; D perhaps matches TRBD1 (6 bases). Specimen: peripheral blood, collected after recovery from COVID-19. The receptor comes from a human donor who had recovered from COVID-19. The CDR3 loop reads CAPSSVGHLPTNEKLFF. The DNA for the CDR3 is TGCGCCCCGAGCAGTGTGGGACACCTGCCAACTAATGAAAAACTGTTTTTT.